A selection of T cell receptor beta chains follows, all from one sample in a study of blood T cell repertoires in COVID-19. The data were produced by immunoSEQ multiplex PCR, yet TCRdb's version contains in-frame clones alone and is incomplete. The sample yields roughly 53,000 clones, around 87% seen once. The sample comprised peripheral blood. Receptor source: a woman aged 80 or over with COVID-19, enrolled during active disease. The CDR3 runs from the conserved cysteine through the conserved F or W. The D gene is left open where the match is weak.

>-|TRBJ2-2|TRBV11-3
CASSSQGYTGELFF
TGTGCCAGCAGCTCGCAGGGGTACACCGGGGAGCTGTTTTTT
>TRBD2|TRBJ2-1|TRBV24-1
CATRGLAGSNEQFF
TGTGCCACCCGGGGACTAGCGGGAAGCAATGAGCAGTTCTTC
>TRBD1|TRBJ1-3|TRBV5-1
CASSPGTGGSGNTIYF
TGCGCCAGCAGCCCCGGCACAGGGGGCTCTGGAAACACCATATATTTT
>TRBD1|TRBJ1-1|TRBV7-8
CASSVWGQQNTEAFF
TGTGCCAGCAGCGTCTGGGGACAGCAGAACACTGAAGCTTTCTTT
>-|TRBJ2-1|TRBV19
CASSIARGGSYNEQFF
TGTGCCAGTAGTATAGCTAGAGGCGGCTCCTACAATGAGCAGTTCTTC
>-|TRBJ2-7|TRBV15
CATSGWGGPSGEQYF
TGTGCCACCAGCGGATGGGGGGGGCCAAGCGGCGAGCAGTACTTC
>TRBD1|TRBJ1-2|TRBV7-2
CASSLAGQHIDYGYTF
TGTGCCAGCAGCTTAGCGGGACAGCATATAGACTATGGCTACACCTTC
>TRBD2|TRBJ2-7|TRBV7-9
CASSLGLASYEQYF
TGTGCCAGCAGCTTAGGACTAGCATCCTACGAGCAGTACTTC
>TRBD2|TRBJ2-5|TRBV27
CASSLRGLGVIETQYF
TGTGCCAGCAGTTTGCGAGGACTAGGGGTCATAGAGACCCAGTACTTC
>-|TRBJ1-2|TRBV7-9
CASSLVGVDYGYTF
TGTGCCAGCAGCTTAGTAGGGGTGGACTATGGCTACACCTTC
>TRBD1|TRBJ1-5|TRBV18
CASSATGINSNQPQHF
TGTGCCAGCTCCGCGACAGGGATTAATAGCAATCAGCCCCAGCATTTT
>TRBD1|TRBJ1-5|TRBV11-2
CASSPYVGTGDQPQHF
TGTGCCAGCAGCCCATACGTCGGGACAGGGGATCAGCCCCAGCATTTT
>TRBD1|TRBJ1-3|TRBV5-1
CASGDRGLGNTIYF
TGCGCCAGCGGGGACAGGGGGCTTGGAAACACCATATATTTT
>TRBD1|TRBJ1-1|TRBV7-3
CASSLTRDRADTEAFF
TGTGCCAGCAGCTTAACCAGGGACAGGGCCGACACTGAAGCTTTCTTT
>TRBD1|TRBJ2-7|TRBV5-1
CASRSGTGVFSSIYEQYF
TGCGCCAGCCGCTCCGGGACAGGGGTCTTCAGTTCCATTTACGAGCAGTACTTC